This TCR beta chain derives from a study of identical twins. The sample holds a few counts of this clonotype. A single record per CDR3 protein comes from TCRdb applying MiXCR to the 5' RACE reads. The repertoire consists of over 200,000 distinct CDR3 sequences, with 8% to 11% occurring once and the leading ten covering 9% to 10%. Germline V lookup: CDR1 LGHNT, CDR2 FRNRAP. Between the trimmed V and J ends, which lost 11 bases and 0 bases, there was a span of 21 bases. The CDR3 sequence is 16 residues long. The chain employs TRBV12-5 and TRBJ2-3; D is unclear. The sequence derives from a man in his forties or fifties in good health. Sequences were obtained from memory T cells sorted from blood. This CDR3 is CAGKPSRLGSTDTQYF. CDR3 bases: TGTGCTGGGAAGCCTTCTAGATTGGGCAGCACAGATACGCAGTATTTT.